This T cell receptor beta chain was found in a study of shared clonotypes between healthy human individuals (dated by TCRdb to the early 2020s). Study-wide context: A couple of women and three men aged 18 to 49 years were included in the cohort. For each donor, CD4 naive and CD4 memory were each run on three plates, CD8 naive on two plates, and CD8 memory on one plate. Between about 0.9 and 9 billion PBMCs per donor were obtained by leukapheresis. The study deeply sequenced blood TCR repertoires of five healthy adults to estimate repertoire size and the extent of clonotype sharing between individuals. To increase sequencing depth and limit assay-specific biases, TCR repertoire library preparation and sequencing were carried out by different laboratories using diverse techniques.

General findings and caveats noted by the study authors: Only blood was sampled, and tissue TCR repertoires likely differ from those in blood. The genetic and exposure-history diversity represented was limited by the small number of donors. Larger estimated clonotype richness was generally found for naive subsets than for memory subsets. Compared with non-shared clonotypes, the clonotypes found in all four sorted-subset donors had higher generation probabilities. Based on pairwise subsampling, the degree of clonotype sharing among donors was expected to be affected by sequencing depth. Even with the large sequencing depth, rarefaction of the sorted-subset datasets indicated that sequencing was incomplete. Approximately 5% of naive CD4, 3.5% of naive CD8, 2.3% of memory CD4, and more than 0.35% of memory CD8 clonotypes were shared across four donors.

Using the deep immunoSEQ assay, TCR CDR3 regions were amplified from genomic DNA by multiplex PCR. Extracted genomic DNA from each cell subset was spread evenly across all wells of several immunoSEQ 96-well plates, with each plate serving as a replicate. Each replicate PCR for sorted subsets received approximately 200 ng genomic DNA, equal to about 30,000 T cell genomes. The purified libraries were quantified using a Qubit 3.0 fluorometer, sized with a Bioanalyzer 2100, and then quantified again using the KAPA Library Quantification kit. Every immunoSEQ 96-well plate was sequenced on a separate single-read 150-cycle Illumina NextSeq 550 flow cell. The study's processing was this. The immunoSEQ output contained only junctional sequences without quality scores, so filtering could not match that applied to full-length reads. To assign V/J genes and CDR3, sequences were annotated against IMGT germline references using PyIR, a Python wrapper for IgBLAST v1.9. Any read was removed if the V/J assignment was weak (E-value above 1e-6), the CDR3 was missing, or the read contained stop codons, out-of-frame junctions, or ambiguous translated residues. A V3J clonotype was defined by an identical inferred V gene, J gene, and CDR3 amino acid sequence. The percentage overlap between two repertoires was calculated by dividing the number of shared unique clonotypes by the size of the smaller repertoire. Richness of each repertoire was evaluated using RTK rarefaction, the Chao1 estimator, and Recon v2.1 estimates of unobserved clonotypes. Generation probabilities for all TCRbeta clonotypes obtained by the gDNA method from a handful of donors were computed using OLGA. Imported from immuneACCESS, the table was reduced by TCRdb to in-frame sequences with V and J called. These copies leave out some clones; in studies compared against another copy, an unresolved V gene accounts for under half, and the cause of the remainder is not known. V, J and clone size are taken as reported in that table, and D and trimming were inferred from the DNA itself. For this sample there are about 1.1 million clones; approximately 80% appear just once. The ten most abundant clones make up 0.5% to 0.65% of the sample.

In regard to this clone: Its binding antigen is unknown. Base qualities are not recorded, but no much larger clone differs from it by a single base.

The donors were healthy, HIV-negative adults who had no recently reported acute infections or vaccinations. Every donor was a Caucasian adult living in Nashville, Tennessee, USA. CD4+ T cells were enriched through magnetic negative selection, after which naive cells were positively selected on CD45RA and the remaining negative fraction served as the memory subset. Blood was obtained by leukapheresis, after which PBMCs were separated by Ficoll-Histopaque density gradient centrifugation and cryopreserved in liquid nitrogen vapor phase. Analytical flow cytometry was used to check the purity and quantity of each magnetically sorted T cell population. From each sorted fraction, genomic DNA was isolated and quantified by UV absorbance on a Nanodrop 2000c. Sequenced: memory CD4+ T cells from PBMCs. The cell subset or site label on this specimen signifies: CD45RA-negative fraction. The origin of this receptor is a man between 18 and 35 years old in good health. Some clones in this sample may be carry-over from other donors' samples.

Read as DNA, the sequence is TGCGCCAGCAGGAATGGAATTGGCCCCATCTCCTACAATGAGCAGTTCTTC. Its protein is CASRNGIGPISYNEQFF. The V and J genes are TRBV5-1 and TRBJ2-1; the D gene cannot be resolved reliably. The CDR3 measures 17 amino acids from cysteine to phenylalanine. The read is trimmed to its CDR3 DNA, 51 bases read in frame from base 1. The germline V gene yields SGHRS for CDR1 and YFSETQ for CDR2. Relative to germline, V is 5 bases shorter and J is 0 bases shorter, with 18 bases between their ends. Here the CDR3 is joined to the reference TRBV5-1 and TRBJ2-1 genes, and the full variable domain is: KAGVTQTPRYLIKTRGQQVTLSCSPISGHRSVSWYQQTPGQGLQFLFEYFSETQRNKGNFPGRFSGRQFSNSRSEMNVSTLELGDSALYLCASRNGIGPISYNEQFFGPGTRLTVL.